The sequence of this T cell receptor (beta chain) was determined in a study of blood T cell repertoires in COVID-19. Study-wide background: The analysed material was cDNA or gDNA that came from T cells, B-cell-depleted T cells, or PBMCs.

Seattle participants joined during active infection and were tracked over time. Assay: immunoSEQ multiplex PCR; the TCRdb copy retains only in-frame clones and omits some. The sample shows 200,000 to 250,000 clones, more than 75% of them seen only once. The sample was peripheral blood. The receptor was isolated from a woman over 75 with COVID-19, enrolled during active disease.

The CDR3 sequence is CASRNLQVMNTEAFF. For the CDR3, the DNA is TGTGCCAGCAGGAACTTACAGGTCATGAACACTGAAGCTTTCTTT. The chain recombines TRBV27 with TRBJ1-1; maybe TRBD1 (5 bases). There are 15 residues in the CDR3. Germline V gene lookup returns CDR1 MNHEY and CDR2 SMNVEV (reference sequence). Trimming removed 6 bases at V and 0 bases at J, with 14 bases between.